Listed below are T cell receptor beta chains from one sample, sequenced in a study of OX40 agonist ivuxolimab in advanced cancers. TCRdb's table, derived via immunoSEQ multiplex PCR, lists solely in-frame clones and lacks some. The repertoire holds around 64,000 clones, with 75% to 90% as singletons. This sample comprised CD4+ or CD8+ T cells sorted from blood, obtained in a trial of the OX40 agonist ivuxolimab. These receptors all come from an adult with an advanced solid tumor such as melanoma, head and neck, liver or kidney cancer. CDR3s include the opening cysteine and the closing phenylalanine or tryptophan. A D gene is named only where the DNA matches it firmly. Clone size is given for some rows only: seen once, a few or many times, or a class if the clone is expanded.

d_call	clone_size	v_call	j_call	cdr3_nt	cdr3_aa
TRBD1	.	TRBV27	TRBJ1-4	TGTGCCAGCAGTTCGTGGGACAGCTTTAATGAAAAACTGTTTTTT	CASSSWDSFNEKLFF
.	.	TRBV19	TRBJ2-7	TGTGCCAGTAGAGCGGTGGGAACCAACGAGCAGTACTTC	CASRAVGTNEQYF
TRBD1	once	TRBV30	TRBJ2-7	TGTGCCTGGGGCACGGGACAGGGGAGGAACGAGCAGTACTTC	CAWGTGQGRNEQYF
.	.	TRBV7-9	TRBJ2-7	TGTGCCAGCAGCTTCGCGACCTACGGGCAGTACTTC	CASSFATYGQYF
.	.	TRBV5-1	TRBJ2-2	TGCGCCAGCAGCTCCTCACGACACACCGGGGAGCTGTTTTTT	CASSSSRHTGELFF
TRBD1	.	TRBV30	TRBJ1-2	TGTGCCTGGAGTCCACGGACAGGATTCTATGGCTACACCTTC	CAWSPRTGFYGYTF
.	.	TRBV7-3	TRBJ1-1	TGTGCCAGCAGCTTACTTCCAGGGAGAGAAGCTTTCTTT	CASSLLPGREAFF
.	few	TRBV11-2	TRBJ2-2	TGTGCCAGCAGCTTATCATACACCGGGGAGCTGTTTTTT	CASSLSYTGELFF
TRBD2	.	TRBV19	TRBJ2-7	TGTGCCAGTTCGACTAGCGGGACCTACGAGCAGTACTTC	CASSTSGTYEQYF
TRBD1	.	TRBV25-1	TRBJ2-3	TGTGCCAGCAGTGAATACGTCGGGACAGGGGGCACAGATACGCAGTATTTT	CASSEYVGTGGTDTQYF
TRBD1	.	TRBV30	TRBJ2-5	TGTGCCTGGAGAGCCGGGACAGGTCAAGAGACCCAGTACTTC	CAWRAGTGQETQYF
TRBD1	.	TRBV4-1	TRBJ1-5	TGCGCCAGCAGCCATCCAGACAGGGGCAATCAGCCCCAGCATTTT	CASSHPDRGNQPQHF
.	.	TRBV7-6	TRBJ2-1	TGTGCCAGCAGCTATTACAATGAGCAGTTCTTC	CASSYYNEQFF
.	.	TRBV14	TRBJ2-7	TGTGCCAGCAGCTTACTCGGGGCAGCCCCCTACGAGCAGTACTTC	CASSLLGAAPYEQYF
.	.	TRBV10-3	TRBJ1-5	TGTGCCATCAGTGAGTCGATTTACGGGGGGCCCCAGCATTTT	CAISESIYGGPQHF
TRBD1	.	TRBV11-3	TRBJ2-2	TGTGCCAGCAGCTGGACAGGTGACGGGGAGCTGTTTTTT	CASSWTGDGELFF
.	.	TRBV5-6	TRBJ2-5	TGTGCCAGCAGCCGACAAGAGACCCAGTACTTC	CASSRQETQYF
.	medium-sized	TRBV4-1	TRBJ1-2	TGCGCCAGCAGCCGACAGGTAAACTATGGCTACACCTTC	CASSRQVNYGYTF
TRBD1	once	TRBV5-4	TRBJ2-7	TGTGCCAGCAGCTCGAAGACAGGGGACCCCTACGAGCAGTACTTC	CASSSKTGDPYEQYF
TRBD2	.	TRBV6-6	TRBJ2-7	TGTGCCAGCAGTTTCACGCCTAGCGGGAGGGTCTACGAGCAGTACTTC	CASSFTPSGRVYEQYF
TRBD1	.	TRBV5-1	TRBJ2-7	TGCGCCAGCAGCCTCGACCCGGGGACAGGGGGATACGAGCAGTACTTC	CASSLDPGTGGYEQYF
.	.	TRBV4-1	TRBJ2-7	TGCGCCAGCAGCCAAGCCCAAAAGGCCTACGAGCAGTACTTC	CASSQAQKAYEQYF
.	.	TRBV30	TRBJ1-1	TGTGCCTGGAGTGTAGGGTTGTCCAACACTGAAGCTTTCTTT	CAWSVGLSNTEAFF
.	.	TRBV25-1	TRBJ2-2	TGTGCCAGCAGTGGCAGGGAGAACACCGGGGAGCTGTTTTTT	CASSGRENTGELFF
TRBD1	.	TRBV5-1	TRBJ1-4	TGCGCCAGCTACCGACAGGGCCTCGAGGAAAAACTGTTTTTT	CASYRQGLEEKLFF
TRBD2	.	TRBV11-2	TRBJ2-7	TGTGCCAGCAGCTTAGCGGGAGGGCCGTACGAGCAGTACTTC	CASSLAGGPYEQYF
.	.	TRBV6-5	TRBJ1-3	TGTGCCAGCAGACAAGGGGGCTCTGGAAACACCATATATTTT	CASRQGGSGNTIYF
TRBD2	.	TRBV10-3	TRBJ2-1	TGTGCCATCAGTGAGAGGAGGCTAGCGGACAATGAGCAGTTCTTC	CAISERRLADNEQFF
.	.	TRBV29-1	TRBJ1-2	TGCAGCGTTGGGGGCAGCTATGGCTACACCTTC	CSVGGSYGYTF
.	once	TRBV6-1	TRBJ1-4	TGTGCCAGCATACCCGGGACATCTCTTTCTGAAAAACTGTTTTTT	CASIPGTSLSEKLFF
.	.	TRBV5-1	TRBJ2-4	TGCGCCAGCAGCTTAGGTTGGCAAAACATTCAGTACTTC	CASSLGWQNIQYF
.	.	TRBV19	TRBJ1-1	TGTGCCAGTCAAAGCTGGCGGGGTGAAGCTTTCTTT	CASQSWRGEAFF
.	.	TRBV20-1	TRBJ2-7	TGCAGAATTTACGAGCAGTACTTC	CRIYEQYF
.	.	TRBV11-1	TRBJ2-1	TGTGCCAGCAGCTTAGACGCCCAGTACTACAATGAGCAGTTCTTC	CASSLDAQYYNEQFF
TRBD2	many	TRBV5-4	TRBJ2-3	TGTGCCAGCAGCAACCGACTAGCGGGAGGGCCCACAGATACGCAGTATTTT	CASSNRLAGGPTDTQYF
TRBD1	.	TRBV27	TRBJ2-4	TGTGCCAGCAGCCGTCAGGACAGGGAGGTCAAAAACATTCAGTACTTC	CASSRQDREVKNIQYF
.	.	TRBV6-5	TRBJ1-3	TGTGCCAGCAGTCCCGAAGGGACTGGAAACACCATATATTTT	CASSPEGTGNTIYF
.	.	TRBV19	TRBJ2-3	TGTGCCAGTAGTATGATTGGGGGAGTGAGCACAGATACGCAGTATTTT	CASSMIGGVSTDTQYF
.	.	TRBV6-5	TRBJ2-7	TGTGCCAGCAGGTCGGTCGGCTACGAGCAGTACTTC	CASRSVGYEQYF